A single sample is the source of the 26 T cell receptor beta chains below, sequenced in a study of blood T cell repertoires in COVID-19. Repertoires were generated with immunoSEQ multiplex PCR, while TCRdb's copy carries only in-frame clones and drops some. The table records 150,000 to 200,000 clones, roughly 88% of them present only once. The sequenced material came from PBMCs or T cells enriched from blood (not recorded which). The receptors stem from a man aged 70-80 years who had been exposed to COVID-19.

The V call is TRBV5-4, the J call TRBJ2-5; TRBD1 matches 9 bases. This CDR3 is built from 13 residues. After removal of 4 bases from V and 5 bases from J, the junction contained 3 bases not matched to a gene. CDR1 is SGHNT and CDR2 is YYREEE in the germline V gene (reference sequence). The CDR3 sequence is CASSQDRGETQYF. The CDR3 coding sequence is TGTGCCAGCAGCCAGGACAGGGGTGAGACCCAGTACTTC. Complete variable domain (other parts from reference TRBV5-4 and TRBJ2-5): ETGVTQSPTHLIKTRGQQVTLRCSSQSGHNTVSWYQQALGQGPQFIFQYYREEENGRGNFPPRFSGLQFPNYSSELNVNALELDDSALYLCASSQDRGETQYFGPGTRLLVL.

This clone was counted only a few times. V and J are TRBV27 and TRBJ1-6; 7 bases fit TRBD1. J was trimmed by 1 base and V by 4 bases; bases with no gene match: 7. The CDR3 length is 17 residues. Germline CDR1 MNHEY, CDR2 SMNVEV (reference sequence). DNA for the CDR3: TGTGCCAGCAGTTATCAAACAGGGGTTTCCTATAATTCACCCCTCCACTTT. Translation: CASSYQTGVSYNSPLHF.

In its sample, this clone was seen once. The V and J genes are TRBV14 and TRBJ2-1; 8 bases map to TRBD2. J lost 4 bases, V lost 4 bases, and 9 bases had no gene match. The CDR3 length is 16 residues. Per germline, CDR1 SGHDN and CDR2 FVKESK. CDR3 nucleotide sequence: TGTGCCAGCAGCCCGCTCGGGAGCGGGGGTTACAATGAGCAGTTCTTC. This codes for CASSPLGSGGYNEQFF.

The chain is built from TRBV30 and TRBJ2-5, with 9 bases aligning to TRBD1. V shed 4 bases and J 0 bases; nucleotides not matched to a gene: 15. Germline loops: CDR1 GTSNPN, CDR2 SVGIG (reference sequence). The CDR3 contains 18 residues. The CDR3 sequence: CAWTGTGSPLRYQETQYF. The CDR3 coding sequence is TGTGCCTGGACCGGGACAGGGTCACCCCTTCGGTACCAAGAGACCCAGTACTTC.

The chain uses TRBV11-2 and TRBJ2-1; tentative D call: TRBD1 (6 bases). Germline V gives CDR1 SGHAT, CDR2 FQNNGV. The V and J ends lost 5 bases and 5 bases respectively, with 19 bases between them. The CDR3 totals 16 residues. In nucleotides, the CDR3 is TGTGCCAGCAGCCCGTCCGGGACACCGTCACACAATGAGCAGTTCTTC. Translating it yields CASSPSGTPSHNEQFF. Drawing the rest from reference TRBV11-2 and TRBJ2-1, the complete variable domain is EAGVAQSPRYKIIEKRQSVAFWCNPISGHATLYWYQQILGQGPKLLIQFQNNGVVDDSQLPKDRFSAERLKGVDSTLKIQPAKLEDSAVYLCASSPSGTPSHNEQFFGPGTRLTVL.

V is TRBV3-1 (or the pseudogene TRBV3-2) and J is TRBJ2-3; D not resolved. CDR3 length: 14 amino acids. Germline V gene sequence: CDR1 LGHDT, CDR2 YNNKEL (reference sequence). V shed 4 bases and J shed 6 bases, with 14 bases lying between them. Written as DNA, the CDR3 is TGTGCCAGCAGCCTTTCGTCTAGTGGGGATACGCAGTATTTT. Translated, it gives CASSLSSSGDTQYF.

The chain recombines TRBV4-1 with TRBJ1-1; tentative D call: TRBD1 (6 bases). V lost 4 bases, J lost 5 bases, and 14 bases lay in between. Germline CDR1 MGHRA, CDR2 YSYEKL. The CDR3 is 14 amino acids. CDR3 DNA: TGCGCCAGCAGCCGAATCACAGGGTTTACTGAAGCTTTCTTT. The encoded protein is CASSRITGFTEAFF.

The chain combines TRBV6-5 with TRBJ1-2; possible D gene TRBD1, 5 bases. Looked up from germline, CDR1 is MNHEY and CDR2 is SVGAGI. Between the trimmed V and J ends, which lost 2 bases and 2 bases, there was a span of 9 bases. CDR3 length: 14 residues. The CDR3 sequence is CASSYDRRNYGYTF. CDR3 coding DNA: TGTGCCAGCAGTTACGACAGACGAAACTATGGCTACACCTTC.

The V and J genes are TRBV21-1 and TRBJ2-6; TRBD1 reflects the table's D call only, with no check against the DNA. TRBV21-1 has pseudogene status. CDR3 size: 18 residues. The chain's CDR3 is CASSSDRGGNSGANVLTF. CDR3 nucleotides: TGTGCCAGCAGCAGCGACAGGGGGGGAAACTCTGGGGCCAACGTCCTGACTTTC.

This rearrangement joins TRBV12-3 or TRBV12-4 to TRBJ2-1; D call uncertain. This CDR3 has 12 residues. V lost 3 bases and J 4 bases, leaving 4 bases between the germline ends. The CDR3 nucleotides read TGTGCCAGCAGTTTTCCTTACAATGAGCAGTTCTTC. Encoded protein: CASSFPYNEQFF.

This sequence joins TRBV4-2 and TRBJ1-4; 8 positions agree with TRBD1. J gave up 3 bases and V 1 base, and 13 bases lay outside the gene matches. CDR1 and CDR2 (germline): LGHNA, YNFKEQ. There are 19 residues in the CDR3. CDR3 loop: CASSQAPGTGQASNEKLFF. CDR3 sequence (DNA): TGTGCCAGCAGCCAAGCCCCGGGGACGGGACAGGCATCTAATGAAAAACTGTTTTTT.

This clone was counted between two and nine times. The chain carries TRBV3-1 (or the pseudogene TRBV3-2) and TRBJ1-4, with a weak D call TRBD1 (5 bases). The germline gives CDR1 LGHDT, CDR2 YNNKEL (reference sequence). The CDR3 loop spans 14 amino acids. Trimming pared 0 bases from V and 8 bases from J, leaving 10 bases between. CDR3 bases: TGTGCCAGCAGCCAAGACGACAGAGAGGAAAAACTGTTTTTT. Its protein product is CASSQDDREEKLFF.

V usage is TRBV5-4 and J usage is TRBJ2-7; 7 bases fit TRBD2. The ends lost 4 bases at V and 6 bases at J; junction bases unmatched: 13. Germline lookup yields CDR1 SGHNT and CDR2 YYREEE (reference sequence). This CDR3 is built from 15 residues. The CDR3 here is CASSVPGLSLLEQYF. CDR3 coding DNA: TGTGCCAGCAGCGTCCCGGGACTATCCCTTCTCGAGCAGTACTTC.

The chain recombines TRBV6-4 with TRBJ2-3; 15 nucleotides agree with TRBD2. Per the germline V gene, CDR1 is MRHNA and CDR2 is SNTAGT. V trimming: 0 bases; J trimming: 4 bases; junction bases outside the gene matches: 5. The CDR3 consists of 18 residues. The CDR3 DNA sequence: TGTGCCAGCAGTGACTCCCGGACTAGCGGGAGGGCCCCAGATACGCAGTATTTT. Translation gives CASSDSRTSGRAPDTQYF.

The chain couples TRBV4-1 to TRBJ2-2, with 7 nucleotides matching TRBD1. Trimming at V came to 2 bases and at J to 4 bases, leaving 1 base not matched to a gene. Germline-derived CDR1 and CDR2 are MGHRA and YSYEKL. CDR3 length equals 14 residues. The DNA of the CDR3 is TGCGCCAGCAGCCAAACAGGGGTCACCGGGGAGCTGTTTTTT. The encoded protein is CASSQTGVTGELFF.

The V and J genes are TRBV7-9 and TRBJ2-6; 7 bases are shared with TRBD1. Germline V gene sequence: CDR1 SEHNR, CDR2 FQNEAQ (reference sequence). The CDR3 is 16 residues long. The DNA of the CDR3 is TGTGCGGAGAGAAGGGGGCAACAATCTGGGGCCAACGTCCTGACTTTC. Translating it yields CAERRGQQSGANVLTF. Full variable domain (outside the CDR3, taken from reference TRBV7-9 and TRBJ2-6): DTGVSQNPRHKITKRGQNVTFRCDPISEHNRLYWYRQTLGQGPEFLTYFQNEAQLEKSRLLSDRFSAERPKGSFSTLEIQRTEQGDSAMYLCAERRGQQSGANVLTFGAGSRLTVL.

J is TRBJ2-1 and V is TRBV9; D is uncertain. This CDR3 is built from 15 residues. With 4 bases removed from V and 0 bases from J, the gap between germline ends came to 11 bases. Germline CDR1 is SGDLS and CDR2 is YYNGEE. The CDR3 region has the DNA TGTGCCAGCAGCTCTCGGTGGGCCTCCTACAATGAGCAGTTCTTC. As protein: CASSSRWASYNEQFF.

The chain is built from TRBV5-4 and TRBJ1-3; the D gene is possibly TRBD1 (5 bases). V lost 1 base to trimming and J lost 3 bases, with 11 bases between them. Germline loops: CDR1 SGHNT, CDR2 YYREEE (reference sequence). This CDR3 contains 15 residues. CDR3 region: CASSLQGGIGNTIYF. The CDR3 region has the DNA TGTGCCAGCAGCTTGCAGGGTGGCATTGGAAACACCATATATTTT.

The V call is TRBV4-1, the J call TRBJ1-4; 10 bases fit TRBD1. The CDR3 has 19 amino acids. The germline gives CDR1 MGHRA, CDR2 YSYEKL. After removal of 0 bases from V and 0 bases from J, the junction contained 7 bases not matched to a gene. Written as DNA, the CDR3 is TGCGCCAGCAGCCAAGATCACGGGACAGGGGCTGCAACTAATGAAAAACTGTTTTTT. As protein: CASSQDHGTGAATNEKLFF.

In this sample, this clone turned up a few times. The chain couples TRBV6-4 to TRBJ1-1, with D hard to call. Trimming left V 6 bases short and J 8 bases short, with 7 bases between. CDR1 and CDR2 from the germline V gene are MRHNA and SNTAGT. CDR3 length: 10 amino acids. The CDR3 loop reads CASRGSEAFF. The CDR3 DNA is TGTGCCAGCAGAGGGAGCGAAGCTTTCTTT.

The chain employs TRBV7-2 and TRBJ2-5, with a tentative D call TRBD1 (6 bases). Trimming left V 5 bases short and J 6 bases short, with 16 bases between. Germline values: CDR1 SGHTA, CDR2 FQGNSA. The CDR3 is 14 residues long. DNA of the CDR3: TGTGCCAGCAGCCCCCAAGGGGGACAAAAGACCCAGTACTTC. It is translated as CASSPQGGQKTQYF.

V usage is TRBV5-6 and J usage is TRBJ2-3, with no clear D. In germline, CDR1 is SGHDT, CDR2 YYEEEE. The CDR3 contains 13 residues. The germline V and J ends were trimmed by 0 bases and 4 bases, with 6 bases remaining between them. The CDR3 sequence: CASSLVQSDTQYF. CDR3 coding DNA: TGTGCCAGCAGCTTGGTTCAATCAGATACGCAGTATTTT.

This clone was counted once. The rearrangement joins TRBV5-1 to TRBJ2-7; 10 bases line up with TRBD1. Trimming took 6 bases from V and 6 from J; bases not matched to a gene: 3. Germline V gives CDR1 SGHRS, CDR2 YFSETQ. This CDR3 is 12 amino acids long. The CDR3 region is CASNRDRGEQYF. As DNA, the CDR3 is TGCGCCAGCAACCGGGACAGGGGCGAGCAGTACTTC.

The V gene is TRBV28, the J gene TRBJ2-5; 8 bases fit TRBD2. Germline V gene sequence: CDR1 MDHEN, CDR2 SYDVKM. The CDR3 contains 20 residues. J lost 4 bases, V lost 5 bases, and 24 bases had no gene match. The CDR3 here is CASSRGEFAVQGLGGETQYF. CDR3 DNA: TGTGCCAGCAGTCGGGGCGAGTTTGCCGTTCAGGGACTAGGTGGAGAGACCCAGTACTTC. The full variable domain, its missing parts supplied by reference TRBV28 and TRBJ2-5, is DVKVTQSSRYLVKRTGEKVFLECVQDMDHENMFWYRQDPGLGLRLIYFSYDVKMKEKGDIPEGYSVSREKKERFSLILESASTNQTSMYLCASSRGEFAVQGLGGETQYFGPGTRLLVL.

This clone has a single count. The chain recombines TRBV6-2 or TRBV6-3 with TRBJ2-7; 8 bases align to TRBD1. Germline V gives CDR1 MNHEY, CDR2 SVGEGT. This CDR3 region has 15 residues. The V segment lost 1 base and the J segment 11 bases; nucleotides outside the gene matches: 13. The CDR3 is CASSYFPGQVGEKYF. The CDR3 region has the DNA TGTGCCAGCAGTTACTTCCCGGGACAGGTAGGGGAAAAGTACTTC.

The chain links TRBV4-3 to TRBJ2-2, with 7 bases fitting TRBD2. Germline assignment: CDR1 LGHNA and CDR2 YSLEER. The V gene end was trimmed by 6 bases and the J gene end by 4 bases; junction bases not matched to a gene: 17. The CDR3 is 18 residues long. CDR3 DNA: TGCGCCAGCAGTCCCGTCGGGGCGGGAGAAGGACGCACCGGGGAGCTGTTTTTT. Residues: CASSPVGAGEGRTGELFF.